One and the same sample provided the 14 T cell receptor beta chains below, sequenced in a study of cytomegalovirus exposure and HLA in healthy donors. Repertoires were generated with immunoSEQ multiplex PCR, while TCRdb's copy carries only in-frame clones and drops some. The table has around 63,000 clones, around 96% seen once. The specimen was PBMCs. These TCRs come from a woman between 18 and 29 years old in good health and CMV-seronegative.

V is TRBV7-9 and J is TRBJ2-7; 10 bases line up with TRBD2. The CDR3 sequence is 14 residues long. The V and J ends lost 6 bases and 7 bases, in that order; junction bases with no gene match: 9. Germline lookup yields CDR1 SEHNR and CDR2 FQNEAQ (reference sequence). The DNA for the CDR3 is TGTGCCAGCAGAGGACTAGCGGCGGCGGGGGAGCAGTACTTC. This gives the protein CASRGLAAAGEQYF.

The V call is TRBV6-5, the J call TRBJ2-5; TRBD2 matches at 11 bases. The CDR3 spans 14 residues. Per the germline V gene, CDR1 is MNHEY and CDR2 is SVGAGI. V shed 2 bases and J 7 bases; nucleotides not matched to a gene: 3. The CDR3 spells CASSYGLAGGTQYF. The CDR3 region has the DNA TGTGCCAGCAGTTACGGGCTAGCGGGGGGGACCCAGTACTTC.

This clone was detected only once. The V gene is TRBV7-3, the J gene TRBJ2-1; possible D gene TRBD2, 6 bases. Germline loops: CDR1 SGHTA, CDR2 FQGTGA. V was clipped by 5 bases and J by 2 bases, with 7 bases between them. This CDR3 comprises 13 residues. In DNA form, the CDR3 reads TGTGCCAGCAGCGGAGGGCCCTACAATGAGCAGTTCTTC. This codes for CASSGGPYNEQFF.

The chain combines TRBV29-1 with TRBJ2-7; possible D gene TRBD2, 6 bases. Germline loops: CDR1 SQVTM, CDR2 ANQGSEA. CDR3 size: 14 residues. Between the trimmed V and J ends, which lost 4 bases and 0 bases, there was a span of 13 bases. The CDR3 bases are TGCAGCGTTGCCGGGACTCTGAGCTCCTACGAGCAGTACTTC. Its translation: CSVAGTLSSYEQYF.

As DNA, the CDR3 is TGTGCCAGCAGTTTATGGTGGGGGGGCACCGGGGAGCTGTTTTTT. This codes for CASSLWWGGTGELFF. The genes are TRBV28 and TRBJ2-2; 7 bases are a match to TRBD2. This CDR3 has 15 residues. Per germline, CDR1 MDHEN and CDR2 SYDVKM. V dropped 0 bases and J dropped 4; count of bases not matched to a gene: 2.

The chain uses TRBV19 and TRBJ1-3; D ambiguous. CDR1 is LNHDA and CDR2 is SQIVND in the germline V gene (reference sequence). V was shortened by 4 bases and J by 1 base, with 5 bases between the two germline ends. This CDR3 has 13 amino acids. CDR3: CASSTGSGNTIYF. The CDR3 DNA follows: TGTGCCAGTAGTACGGGTTCTGGAAACACCATATATTTT. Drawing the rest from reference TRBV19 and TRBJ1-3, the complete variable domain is DGGITQSPKYLFRKEGQNVTLSCEQNLNHDAMYWYRQDPGQGLRLIYYSQIVNDFQKGDIAEGYSVSREKKESFPLTVTSAQKNPTAFYLCASSTGSGNTIYFGEGSWLTVV.

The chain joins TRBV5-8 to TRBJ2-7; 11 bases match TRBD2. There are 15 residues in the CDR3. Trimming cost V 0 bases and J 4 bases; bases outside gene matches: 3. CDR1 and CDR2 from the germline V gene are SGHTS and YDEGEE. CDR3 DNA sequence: TGTGCCAGCAGCTTGGTTGGGACTAGCGGATACGAGCAGTACTTC. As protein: CASSLVGTSGYEQYF.

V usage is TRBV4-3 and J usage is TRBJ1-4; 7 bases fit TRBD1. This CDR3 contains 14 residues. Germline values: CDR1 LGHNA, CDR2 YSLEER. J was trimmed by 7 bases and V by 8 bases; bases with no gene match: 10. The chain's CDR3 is CASGSNRGGEKLFF. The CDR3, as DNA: TGCGCCAGCGGGTCCAACAGGGGCGGTGAAAAACTGTTTTTT.

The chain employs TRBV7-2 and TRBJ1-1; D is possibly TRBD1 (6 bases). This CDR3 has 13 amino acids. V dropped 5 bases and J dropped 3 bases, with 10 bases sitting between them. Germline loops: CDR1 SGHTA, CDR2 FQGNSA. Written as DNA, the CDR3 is TGTGCCAGCAGCCAGGGGAGGGACACTGAAGCTTTCTTT. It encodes CASSQGRDTEAFF.

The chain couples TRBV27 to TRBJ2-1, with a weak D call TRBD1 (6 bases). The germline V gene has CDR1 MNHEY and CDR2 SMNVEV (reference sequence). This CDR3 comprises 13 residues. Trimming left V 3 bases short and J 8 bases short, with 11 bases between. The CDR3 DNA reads TGTGCCAGCAGTTTGCGCAGGGGCGATGAGCAGTTCTTC. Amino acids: CASSLRRGDEQFF.

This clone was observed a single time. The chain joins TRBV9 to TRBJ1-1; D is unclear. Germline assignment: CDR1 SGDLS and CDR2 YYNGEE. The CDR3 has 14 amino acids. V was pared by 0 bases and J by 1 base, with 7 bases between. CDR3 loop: CASSVGAQNTEAFF. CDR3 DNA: TGTGCCAGCAGCGTAGGCGCGCAGAACACTGAAGCTTTCTTT.

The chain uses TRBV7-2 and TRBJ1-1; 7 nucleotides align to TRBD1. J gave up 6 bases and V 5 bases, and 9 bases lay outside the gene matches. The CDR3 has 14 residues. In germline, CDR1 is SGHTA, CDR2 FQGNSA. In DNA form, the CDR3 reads TGTGCCAGCAGCCCACGACAGGGAGGACCTGAAGCTTTCTTT. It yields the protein CASSPRQGGPEAFF.

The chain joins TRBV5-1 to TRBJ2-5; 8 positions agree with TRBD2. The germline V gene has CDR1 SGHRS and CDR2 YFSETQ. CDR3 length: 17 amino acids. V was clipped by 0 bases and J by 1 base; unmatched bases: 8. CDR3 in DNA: TGCGCCAGCAGCTTGGCCGGGAGTAGCGGGGCCCAAGAGACCCAGTACTTC. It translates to CASSLAGSSGAQETQYF.

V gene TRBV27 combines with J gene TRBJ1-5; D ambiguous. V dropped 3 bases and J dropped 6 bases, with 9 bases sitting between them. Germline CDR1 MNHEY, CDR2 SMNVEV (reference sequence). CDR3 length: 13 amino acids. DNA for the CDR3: TGTGCCAGCAGTTTCCGGGGTAGTCAGCCCCAGCATTTT. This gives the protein CASSFRGSQPQHF.